This paragraph reports one TCR beta chain. Its antigen is still unknown. The assay was immunoSEQ multiplex PCR, and TCRdb's table has in-frame clones only and misses some. The table shows more than 65,000 clones, with roughly 91% occurring only once. This sample was included in a study of graft-versus-host responses after intestinal transplantation. The material sequenced was unstimulated CD8+ T cells sorted from spleen or lymph node cells, taken before intestinal transplant. This clonotype was obtained from a human donor who received an intestinal transplant.

Here the CDR3 DNA reads TGTGCCAGCAGCTTAGCCGGGACAGACCAAGAGACCCAGTACTTC. Amino acid sequence: CASSLAGTDQETQYF. The V and J genes are TRBV7-3 and TRBJ2-5; the match to TRBD1 covers 7 bases. The J segment lost 0 bases and the V segment lost 2 bases, leaving 3 bases of the junction unmatched. In germline, CDR1 is SGHTA, CDR2 FQGTGA. The CDR3 is 15 amino acids.